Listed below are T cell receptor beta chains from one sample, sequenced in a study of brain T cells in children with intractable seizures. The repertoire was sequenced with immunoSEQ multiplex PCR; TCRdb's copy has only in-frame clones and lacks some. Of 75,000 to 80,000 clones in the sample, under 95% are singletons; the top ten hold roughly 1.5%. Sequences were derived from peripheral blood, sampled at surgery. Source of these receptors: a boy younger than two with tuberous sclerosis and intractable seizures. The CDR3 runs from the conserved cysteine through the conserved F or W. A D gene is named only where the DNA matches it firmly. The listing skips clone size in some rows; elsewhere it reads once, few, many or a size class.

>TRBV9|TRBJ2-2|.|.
CASSILPDTGELFF
TGTGCCAGCAGCATCCTGCCAGACACCGGGGAGCTGTTTTTT
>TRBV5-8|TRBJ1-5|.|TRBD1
CASSPGTAGNQPQHF
TGTGCCAGCAGCCCCGGGACAGCTGGCAATCAGCCCCAGCATTTT
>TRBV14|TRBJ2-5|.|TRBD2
CASSQSLTSGAQETQYF
TGTGCCAGCAGCCAATCCTTGACTAGCGGAGCCCAAGAGACCCAGTACTTC
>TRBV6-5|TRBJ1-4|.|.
CASSQLPAPAEKLFF
TGTGCCAGCAGCCAACTCCCGGCTCCCGCGGAAAAACTGTTTTTT
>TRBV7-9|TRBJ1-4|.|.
CASSSIGRDEKLFF
TGTGCCAGCAGCTCTATAGGCAGGGATGAAAAACTGTTTTTT
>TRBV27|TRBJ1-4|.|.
CASSLRPGADQKLFF
TGTGCCAGCAGTTTAAGGCCGGGGGCAGACCAAAAACTGTTTTTT
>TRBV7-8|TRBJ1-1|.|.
CASSLEAPFTEAFF
TGTGCCAGCAGCTTAGAGGCGCCCTTTACTGAAGCTTTCTTT
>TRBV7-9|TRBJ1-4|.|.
CASSLRGREKLFF
TGTGCCAGCAGCTTACGGGGGCGGGAAAAACTGTTTTTT
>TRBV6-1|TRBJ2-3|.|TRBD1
CASSELSRGLTDTQYF
TGTGCCAGCAGTGAACTGTCGAGGGGGCTCACAGATACGCAGTATTTT
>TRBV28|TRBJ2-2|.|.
CASSFLLEANTGELFF
TGTGCCAGCAGTTTCCTGTTGGAAGCGAACACCGGGGAGCTGTTTTTT
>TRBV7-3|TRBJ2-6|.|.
CASSLGGRLSGANVLTF
TGTGCCAGCAGCTTAGGAGGCAGACTCTCTGGGGCCAACGTCCTGACTTTC
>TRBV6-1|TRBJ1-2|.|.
CASSDADSYGYTF
TGTGCCAGCAGTGACGCGGACAGCTATGGCTACACCTTC
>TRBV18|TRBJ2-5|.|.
CASSPPLRDEIQETQYF
TGTGCCAGCTCACCACCCCTCCGGGACGAAATCCAAGAGACCCAGTACTTC
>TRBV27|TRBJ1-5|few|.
CVYQPQHF
TGTGTATATCAGCCCCAGCATTTT
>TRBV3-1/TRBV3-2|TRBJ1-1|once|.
CASSQAVGSRTEAFF
TGTGCCAGCAGCCAAGCTGTGGGATCAAGGACTGAAGCTTTCTTT
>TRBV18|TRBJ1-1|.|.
CASSPLTVNTEAFF
TGTGCCAGCTCACCGCTGACAGTGAACACTGAAGCTTTCTTT
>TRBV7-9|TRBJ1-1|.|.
CASSVRGGGTEAFF
TGTGCCAGCAGCGTCAGGGGAGGAGGCACTGAAGCTTTCTTT
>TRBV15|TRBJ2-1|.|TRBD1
CATSRAIGQGKHNEQFF
TGTGCCACCAGCAGAGCTATCGGACAGGGGAAACACAATGAGCAGTTCTTC
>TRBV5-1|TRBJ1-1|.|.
CASSLPTVRNEAFF
TGCGCCAGCAGCCTACCGACAGTCAGAAATGAAGCTTTCTTT
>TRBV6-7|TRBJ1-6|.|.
CARRTTQTRLWAVIASYNSPLHF
TGTGCCAGGAGGACCACCCAAACGAGACTTTGGGCGGTTATAGCCTCCTATAATTCACCCCTCCACTTT
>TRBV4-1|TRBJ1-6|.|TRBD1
CASSRDSNSPLHF
TGCGCCAGCAGCCGGGACAGTAATTCACCCCTCCACTTT
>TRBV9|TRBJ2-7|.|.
CASSAAPVSYEQYF
TGTGCCAGCAGCGCCGCCCCCGTCTCCTACGAGCAGTACTTC
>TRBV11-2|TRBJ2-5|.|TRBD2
CASSPPLAGAETQYF
TGTGCCAGCAGCCCCCCCCTAGCGGGAGCTGAGACCCAGTACTTC
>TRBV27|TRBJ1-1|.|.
CASSFGGVGTEAFF
TGTGCCAGCAGTTTCGGGGGGGTTGGGACTGAAGCTTTCTTT
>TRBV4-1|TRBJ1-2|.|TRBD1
CASSQANRGPGSYTF
TGCGCCAGCAGCCAAGCTAACAGGGGGCCTGGTAGCTACACCTTC
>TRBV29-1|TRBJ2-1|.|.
CSVLDFSYNEQFF
TGCAGCGTCCTGGACTTTTCCTACAATGAGCAGTTCTTC
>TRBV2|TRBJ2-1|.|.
CAGELGNEQFF
TGTGCCGGGGAACTCGGGAATGAGCAGTTCTTC
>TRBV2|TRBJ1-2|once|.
CASSDPGISYGYTF
TGTGCCAGCAGTGACCCGGGGATAAGTTATGGCTACACCTTC
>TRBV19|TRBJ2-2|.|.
CASSTSANTGELFF
TGTGCCAGTAGTACTAGCGCGAACACCGGGGAGCTGTTTTTT
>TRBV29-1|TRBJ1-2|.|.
CSALAPKGYTF
TGCAGCGCCCTTGCCCCGAAGGGCTACACCTTC
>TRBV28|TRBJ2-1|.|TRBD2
CASSLSQASGRASKKYNEQFF
TGTGCCAGCAGTTTATCCCAGGCTAGCGGGAGGGCCTCTAAGAAGTACAATGAGCAGTTCTTC
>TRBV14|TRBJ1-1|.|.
CASSPGAAKNLNTEAFF
TGTGCCAGCAGCCCGGGGGCAGCTAAAAATCTGAACACTGAAGCTTTCTTT
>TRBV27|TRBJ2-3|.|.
CASGGPSTDTQYF
TGTGCCAGCGGTGGACCTAGCACAGATACGCAGTATTTT
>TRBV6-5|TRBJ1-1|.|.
CASSYSTGGTEAFF
TGTGCCAGCAGTTACTCAACTGGTGGAACTGAAGCTTTCTTT
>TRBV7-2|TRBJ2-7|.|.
CASSPGYEQYF
TGTGCCAGCAGCCCCGGTTACGAGCAGTACTTC
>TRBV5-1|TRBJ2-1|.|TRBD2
CASSLVAGGKNEQFF
TGCGCCAGCAGCTTGGTAGCGGGGGGGAAAAATGAGCAGTTCTTC
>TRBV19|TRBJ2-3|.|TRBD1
CASSIGFKTGIIPDTQYF
TGTGCCAGTAGTATAGGGTTTAAGACAGGGATCATCCCAGATACGCAGTATTTT
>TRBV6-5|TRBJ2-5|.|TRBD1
CASSQTGFGETQYF
TGTGCCAGCAGTCAGACAGGGTTCGGGGAGACCCAGTACTTC
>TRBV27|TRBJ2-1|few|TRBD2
CASSLTSGRVDEQFF
TGTGCCAGCAGCCTTACTAGCGGGAGGGTGGATGAGCAGTTCTTC
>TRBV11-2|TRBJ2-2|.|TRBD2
CAEPAGGRNTGELFF
TGTGCCGAACCGGCGGGAGGCAGGAACACCGGGGAGCTGTTTTTT
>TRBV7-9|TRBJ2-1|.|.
CASSLTRSSYNEQFF
TGTGCCAGCAGCTTGACTCGGAGCTCCTACAATGAGCAGTTCTTC
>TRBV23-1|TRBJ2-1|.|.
CASSQHLLVLPYNEQFF
TGCGCCAGCAGCCAGCATCTACTGGTGCTCCCCTACAATGAGCAGTTCTTC
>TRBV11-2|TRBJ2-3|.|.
CASSLVTGGGGSTDTQYF
TGTGCCAGCAGCTTAGTTACAGGGGGCGGGGGGAGCACAGATACGCAGTATTTT